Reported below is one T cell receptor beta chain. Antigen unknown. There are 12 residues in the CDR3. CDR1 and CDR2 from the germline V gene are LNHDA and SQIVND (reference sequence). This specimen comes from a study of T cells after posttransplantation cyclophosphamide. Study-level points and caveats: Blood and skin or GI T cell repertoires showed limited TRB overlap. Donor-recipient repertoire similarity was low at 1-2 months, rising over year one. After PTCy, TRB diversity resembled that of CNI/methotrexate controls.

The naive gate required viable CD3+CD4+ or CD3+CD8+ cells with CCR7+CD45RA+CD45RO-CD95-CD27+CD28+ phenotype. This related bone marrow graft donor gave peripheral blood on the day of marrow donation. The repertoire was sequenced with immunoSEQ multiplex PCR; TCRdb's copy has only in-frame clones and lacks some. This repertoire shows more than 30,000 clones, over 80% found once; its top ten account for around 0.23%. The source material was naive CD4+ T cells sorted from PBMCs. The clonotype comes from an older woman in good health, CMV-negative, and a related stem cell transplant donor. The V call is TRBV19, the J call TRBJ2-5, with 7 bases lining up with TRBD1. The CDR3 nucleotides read TGTGCTTCGACAGGGAGTCAAGAGACCCAGTACTTC. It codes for CASTGSQETQYF. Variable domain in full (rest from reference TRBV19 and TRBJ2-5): DGGITQSPKYLFRKEGQNVTLSCEQNLNHDAMYWYRQDPGQGLRLIYYSQIVNDFQKGDIAEGYSVSREKKESFPLTVTSAQKNPTAFYLCASTGSQETQYFGPGTRLLVL.